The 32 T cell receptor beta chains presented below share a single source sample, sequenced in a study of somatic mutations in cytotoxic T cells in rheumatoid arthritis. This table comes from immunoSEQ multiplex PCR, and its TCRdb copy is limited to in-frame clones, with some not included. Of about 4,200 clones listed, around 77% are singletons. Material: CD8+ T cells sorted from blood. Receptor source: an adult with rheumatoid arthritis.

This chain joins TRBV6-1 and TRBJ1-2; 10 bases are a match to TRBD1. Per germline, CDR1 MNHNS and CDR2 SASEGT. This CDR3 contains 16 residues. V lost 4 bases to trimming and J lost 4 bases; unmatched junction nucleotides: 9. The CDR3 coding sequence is TGTGCCAGCAGTGTAGAGACAGGGGGCGCAGGCTATGGCTACACCTTC. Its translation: CASSVETGGAGYGYTF.

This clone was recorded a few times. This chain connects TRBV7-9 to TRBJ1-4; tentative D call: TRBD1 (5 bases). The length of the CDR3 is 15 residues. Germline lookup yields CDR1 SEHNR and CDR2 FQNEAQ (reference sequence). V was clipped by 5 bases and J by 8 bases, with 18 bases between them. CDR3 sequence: CASSHSAGQREKLFF. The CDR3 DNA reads TGTGCCAGCAGCCACTCCGCGGGGCAGCGAGAAAAACTGTTTTTT.

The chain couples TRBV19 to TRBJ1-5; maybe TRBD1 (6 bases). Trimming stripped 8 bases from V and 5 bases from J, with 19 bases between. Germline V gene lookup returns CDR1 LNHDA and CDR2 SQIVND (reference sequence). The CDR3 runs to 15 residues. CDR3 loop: CASSRPGARDQPQHF. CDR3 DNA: TGTGCCAGTTCACGACCGGGGGCAAGGGATCAGCCCCAGCATTTT.

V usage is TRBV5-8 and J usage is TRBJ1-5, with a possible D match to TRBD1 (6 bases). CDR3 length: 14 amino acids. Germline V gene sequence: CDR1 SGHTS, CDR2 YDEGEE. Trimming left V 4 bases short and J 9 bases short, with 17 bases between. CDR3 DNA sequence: TGTGCCAGCAGCCTCGGACAGACTGGGAGGCCCCAGCATTTT. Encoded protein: CASSLGQTGRPQHF.

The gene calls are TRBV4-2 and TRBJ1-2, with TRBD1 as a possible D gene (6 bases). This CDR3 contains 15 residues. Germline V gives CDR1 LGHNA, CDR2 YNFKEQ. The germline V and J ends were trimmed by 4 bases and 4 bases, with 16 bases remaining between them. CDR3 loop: CASSPPTGGAYGYTF. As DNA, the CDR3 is TGTGCCAGCAGCCCTCCGACGGGGGGGGCCTATGGCTACACCTTC.

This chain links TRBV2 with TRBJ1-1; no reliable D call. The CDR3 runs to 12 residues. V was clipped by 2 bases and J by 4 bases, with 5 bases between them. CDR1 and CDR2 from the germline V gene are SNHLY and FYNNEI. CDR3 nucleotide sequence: TGTGCCAGCAGTGAAAGTACCACTGAAGCTTTCTTT. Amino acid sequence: CASSESTTEAFF.

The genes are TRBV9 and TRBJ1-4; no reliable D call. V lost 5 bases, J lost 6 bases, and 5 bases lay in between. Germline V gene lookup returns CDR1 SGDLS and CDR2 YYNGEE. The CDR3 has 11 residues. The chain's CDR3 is CASRGHEKLFF. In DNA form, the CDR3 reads TGTGCCAGCAGGGGTCATGAAAAACTGTTTTTT.

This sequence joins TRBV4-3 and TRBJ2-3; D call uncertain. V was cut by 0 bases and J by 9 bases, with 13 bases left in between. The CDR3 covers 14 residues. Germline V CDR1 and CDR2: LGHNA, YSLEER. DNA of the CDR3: TGCGCCAGCAGCCAAGATCGGGTTTTGAGGACGCAGTATTTT. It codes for CASSQDRVLRTQYF.

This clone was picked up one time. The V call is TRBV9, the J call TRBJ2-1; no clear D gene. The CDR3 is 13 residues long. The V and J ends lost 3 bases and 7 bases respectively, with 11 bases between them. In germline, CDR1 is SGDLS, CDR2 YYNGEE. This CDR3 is CASSAPPINEQFF. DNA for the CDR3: TGTGCCAGCAGCGCCCCTCCGATTAATGAGCAGTTCTTC.

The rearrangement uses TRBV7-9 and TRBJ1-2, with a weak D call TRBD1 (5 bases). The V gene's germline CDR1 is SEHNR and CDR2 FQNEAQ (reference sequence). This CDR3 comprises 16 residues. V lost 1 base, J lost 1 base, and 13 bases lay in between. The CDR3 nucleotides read TGTGCCAGCAGCTTAGGGTCGGGGGTCAATAACTATGGCTACACCTTC. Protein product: CASSLGSGVNNYGYTF.

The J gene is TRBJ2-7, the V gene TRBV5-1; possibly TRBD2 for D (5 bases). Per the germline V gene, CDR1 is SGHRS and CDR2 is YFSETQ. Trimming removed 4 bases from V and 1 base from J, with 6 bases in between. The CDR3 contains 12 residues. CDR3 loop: CASSPGSYEQYF. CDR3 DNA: TGCGCCAGCAGCCCGGGGTCCTACGAGCAGTACTTC.

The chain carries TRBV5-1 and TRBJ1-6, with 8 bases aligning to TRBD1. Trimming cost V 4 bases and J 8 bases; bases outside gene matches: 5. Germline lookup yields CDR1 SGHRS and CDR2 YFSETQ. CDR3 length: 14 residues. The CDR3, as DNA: TGCGCCAGCAGCACAGGGGGTTCACATTCACCCCTCCACTTT. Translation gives CASSTGGSHSPLHF.

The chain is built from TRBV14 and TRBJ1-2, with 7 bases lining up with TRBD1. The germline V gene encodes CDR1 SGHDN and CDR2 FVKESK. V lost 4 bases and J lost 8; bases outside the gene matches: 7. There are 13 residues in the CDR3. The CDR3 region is CASSLRTGSGYTF. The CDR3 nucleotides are TGTGCCAGCAGCCTCCGGACAGGAAGCGGCTACACCTTC.

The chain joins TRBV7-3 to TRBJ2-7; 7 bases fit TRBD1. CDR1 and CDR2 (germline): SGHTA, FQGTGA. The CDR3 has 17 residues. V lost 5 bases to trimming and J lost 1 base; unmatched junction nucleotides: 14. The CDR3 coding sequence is TGTGCCAGCAGCCAAGGAGGTGTACAGGGGATTTCCTACGAGCAGTACTTC. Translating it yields CASSQGGVQGISYEQYF.

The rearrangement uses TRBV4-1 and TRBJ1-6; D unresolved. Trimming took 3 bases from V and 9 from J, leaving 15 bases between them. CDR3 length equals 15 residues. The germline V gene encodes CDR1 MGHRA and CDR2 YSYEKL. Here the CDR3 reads CASSQDPLGSSPLHF. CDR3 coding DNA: TGCGCCAGCAGCCAGGACCCCTTGGGTAGTTCACCCCTCCACTTT.

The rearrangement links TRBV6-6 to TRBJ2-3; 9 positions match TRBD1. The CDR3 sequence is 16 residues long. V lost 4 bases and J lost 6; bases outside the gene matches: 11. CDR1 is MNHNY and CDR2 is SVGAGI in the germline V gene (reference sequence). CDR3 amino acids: CASSLGQGPGYDTQYF. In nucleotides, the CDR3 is TGTGCCAGCAGTTTGGGACAGGGCCCAGGGTATGATACGCAGTATTTT.

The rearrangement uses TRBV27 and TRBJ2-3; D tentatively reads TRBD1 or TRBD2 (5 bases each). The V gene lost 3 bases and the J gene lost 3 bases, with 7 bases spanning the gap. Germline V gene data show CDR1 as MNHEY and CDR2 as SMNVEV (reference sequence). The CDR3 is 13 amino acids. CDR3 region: CASSLGRTDTQYF. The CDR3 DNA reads TGTGCCAGCAGTTTGGGACGGACAGATACGCAGTATTTT.

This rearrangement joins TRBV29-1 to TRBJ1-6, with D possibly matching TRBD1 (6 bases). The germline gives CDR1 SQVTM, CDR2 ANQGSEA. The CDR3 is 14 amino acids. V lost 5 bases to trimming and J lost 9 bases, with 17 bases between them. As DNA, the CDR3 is TGCAGCGTTCTATTACAGGGAGAGAGTTCACCCCTCCACTTT. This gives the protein CSVLLQGESSPLHF.

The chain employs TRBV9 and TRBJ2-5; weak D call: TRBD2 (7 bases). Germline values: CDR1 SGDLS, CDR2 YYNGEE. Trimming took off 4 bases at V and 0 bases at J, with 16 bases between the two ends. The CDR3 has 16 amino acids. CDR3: CASSLQGGGHQETQYF. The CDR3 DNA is TGTGCCAGCAGCCTCCAGGGCGGGGGCCACCAAGAGACCCAGTACTTC.

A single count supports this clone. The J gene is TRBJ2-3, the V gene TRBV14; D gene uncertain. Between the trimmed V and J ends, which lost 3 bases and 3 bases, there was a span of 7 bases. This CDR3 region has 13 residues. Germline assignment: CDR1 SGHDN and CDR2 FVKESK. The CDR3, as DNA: TGTGCCAGCAGCCAGGCCAGTACAGATACGCAGTATTTT. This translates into CASSQASTDTQYF.

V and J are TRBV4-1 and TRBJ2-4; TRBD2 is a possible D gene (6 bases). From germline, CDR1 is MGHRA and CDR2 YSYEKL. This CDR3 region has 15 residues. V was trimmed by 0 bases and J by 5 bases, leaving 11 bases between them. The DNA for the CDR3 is TGCGCCAGCAGCCAAGATAGGACTATAGAAAACATTCAGTACTTC. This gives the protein CASSQDRTIENIQYF.

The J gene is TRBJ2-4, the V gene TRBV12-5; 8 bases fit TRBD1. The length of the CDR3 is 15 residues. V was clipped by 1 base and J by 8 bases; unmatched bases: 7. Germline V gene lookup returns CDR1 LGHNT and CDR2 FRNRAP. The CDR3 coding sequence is TGTGCTAGTGGTTTGGCCTATGGACAGGGAGACATTCAGTACTTC. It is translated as CASGLAYGQGDIQYF.

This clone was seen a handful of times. CDR3 sequence (DNA): TGCGCCAGCAAGAACAGGGGAGATAGCTATGGCTACACCTTC. Translation gives CASKNRGDSYGYTF. V gene TRBV10-2 combines with J gene TRBJ1-2, with 7 bases matching TRBD1. The CDR3 sequence is 14 residues long. V lost 7 bases, J lost 4 bases, and 9 bases stayed unmatched. Germline values: CDR1 WSHSY, CDR2 SAAADI.

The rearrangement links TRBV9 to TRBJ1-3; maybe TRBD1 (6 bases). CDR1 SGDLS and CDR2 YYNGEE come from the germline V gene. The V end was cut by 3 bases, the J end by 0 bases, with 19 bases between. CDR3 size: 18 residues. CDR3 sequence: CASSEGDGTYYSGNTIYF. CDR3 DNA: TGTGCCAGCAGCGAGGGGGACGGAACTTACTACTCTGGAAACACCATATATTTT.

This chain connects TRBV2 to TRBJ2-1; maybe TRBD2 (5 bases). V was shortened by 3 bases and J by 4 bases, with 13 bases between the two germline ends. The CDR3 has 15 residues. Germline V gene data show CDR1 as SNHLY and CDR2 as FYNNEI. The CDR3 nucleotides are TGTGCCAGCAGTGACGGACTCACATTATACAATGAGCAGTTCTTC. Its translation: CASSDGLTLYNEQFF.

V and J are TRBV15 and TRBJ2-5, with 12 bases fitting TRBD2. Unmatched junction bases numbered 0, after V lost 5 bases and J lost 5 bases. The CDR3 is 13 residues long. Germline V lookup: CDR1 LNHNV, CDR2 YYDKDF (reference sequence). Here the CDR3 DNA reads TGTGCCACCAGCGGACTAGCGGGGGAGACCCAGTACTTC. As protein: CATSGLAGETQYF.

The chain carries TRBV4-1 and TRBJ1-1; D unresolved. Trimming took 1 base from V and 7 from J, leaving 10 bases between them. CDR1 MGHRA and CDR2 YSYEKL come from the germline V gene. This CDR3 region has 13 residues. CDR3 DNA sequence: TGCGCCAGCAGCCAAGGCTTGAGGGATGAAGCTTTCTTT. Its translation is CASSQGLRDEAFF.

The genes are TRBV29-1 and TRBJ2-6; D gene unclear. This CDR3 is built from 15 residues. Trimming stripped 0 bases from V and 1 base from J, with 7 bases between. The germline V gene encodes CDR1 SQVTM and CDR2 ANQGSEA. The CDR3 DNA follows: TGCAGCGTTGAAGATAGTATGTCTGGGGCCAACGTCCTGACTTTC. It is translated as CSVEDSMSGANVLTF.

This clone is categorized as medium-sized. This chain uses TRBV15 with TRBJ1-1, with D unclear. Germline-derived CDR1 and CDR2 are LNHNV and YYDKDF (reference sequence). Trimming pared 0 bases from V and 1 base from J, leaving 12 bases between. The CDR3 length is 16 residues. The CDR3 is CATSRDLWGGNTEAFF. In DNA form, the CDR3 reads TGTGCCACCAGCAGAGATCTGTGGGGAGGGAACACTGAAGCTTTCTTT.

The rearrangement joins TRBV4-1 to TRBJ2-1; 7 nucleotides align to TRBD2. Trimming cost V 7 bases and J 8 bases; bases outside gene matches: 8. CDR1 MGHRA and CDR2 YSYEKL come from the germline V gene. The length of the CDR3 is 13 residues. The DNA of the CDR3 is TGCGCCAGCACCTACGTAGCGGGCGATGAGCAGTTCTTC. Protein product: CASTYVAGDEQFF.

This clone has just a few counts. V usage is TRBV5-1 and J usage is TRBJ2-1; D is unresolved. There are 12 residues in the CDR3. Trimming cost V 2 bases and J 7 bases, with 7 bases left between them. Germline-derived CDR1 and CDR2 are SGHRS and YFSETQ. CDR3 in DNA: TGCGCCAGCAGCTTACTAAGGAATGAGCAGTTCTTC. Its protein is CASSLLRNEQFF.

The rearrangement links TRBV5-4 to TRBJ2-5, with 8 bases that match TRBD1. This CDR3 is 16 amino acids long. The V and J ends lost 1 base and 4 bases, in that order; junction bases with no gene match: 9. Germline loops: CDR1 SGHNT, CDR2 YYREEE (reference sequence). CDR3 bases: TGTGCCAGCAGCTTGCGGGGCAGGGGGCAACGAGAGACCCAGTACTTC. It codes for CASSLRGRGQRETQYF.